Many counts were recorded for the clone carrying this T cell receptor beta chain. Its antigen is unknown. The CDR3 has 13 residues. Per germline, CDR1 DFQATT and CDR2 SNEGSKA (reference sequence). Germline trimming cut 6 bases from V and 4 bases from J; bases unmatched to any gene: 5. Time point in this sample: persistent/refractory GD, antithyroid drugs over 5 years with positive TRAb. The TCR library was prepared using RNA isolated from PBMCs. Patients all came to the study from an endocrinology department in Xi'an, China. The data originate from a study of regulatory T cells in long-lasting Graves disease. Across the whole study: Persistent Graves' disease denoted over 5 years of antithyroid drugs plus positive TSH receptor antibodies.

Assembly of TCR beta libraries relied on iRepertoire HTBI primers together with Arm-PCR of CDR3 regions. TCRdb called the multiplex PCR reads again in MiXCR, with one record for every CDR3 protein. The sample carries about 660,000 distinct CDR3 sequences, 25% to 30% recorded once. Overall study results and limits: Peripheral blood, not thyroid tissue, was the sole material studied.

The origin of this receptor is a female donor with Graves disease. The chain carries TRBV20-1 and TRBJ2-5; 10 bases map to TRBD1. The sequences come from peripheral blood mononuclear cells (PBMCs), collected when the disease was refractory, from a patient treated with antithyroid drugs. The CDR3 coding sequence is TGCAGTGCCCGGACAGGGGGGCTAGAGACCCAGTACTTC. It specifies CSARTGGLETQYF.